The clone carrying this TCR beta chain was observed once. The data belong to a study of blood T cell repertoires in COVID-19. The wider study: Acute and convalescent COVID-19 samples came from the United States, Italy and Spain.

How the authors handled the data: Amplification of reference gene primers provided the estimated nucleated cell counts. Clones were read by immunoSEQ multiplex PCR, and TCRdb kept only the in-frame ones, dropping some. That table is the source of V, J and clone size, and D and trimming were worked out from the DNA. The sample records more than 70,000 clones, about 80% being singletons. The V gene's germline CDR1 is SGHTA and CDR2 FQGNSA. V shed 3 bases, J shed 3 bases, and the junction held 6 bases outside the gene matches. CDR3 length: 15 amino acids. The receptor's source is a woman in her 70s with acute or convalescent COVID-19. Sequenced: peripheral blood. The V call is TRBV7-2, the J call TRBJ2-7, with TRBD2 matching 9 bases. In DNA form, the CDR3 reads TGTGCCAGCAGCTTCGGGGCGGGGGGGCTCTACGAGCAGTACTTC. The encoded protein is CASSFGAGGLYEQYF.